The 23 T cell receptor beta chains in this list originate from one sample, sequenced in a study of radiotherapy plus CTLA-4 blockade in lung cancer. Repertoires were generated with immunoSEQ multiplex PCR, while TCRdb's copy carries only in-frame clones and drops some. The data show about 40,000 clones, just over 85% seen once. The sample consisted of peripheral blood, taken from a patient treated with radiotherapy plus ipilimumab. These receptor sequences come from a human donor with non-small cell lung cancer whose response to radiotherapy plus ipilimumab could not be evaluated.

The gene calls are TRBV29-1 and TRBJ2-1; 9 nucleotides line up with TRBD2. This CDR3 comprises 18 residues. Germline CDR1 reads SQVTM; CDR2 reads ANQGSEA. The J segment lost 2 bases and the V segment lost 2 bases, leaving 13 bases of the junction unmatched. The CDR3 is CSVESGGNLAGPYNEQFF. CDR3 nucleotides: TGCAGCGTTGAATCCGGGGGAAATCTAGCGGGACCCTACAATGAGCAGTTCTTC.

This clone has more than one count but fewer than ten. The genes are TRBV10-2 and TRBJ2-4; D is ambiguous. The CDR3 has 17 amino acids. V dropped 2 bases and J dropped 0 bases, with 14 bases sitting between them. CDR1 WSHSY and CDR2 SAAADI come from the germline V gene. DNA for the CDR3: TGCGCCAGCAGTGAGCCGAGTTCTAACGTAGCCAAAAACATTCAGTACTTC. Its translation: CASSEPSSNVAKNIQYF.

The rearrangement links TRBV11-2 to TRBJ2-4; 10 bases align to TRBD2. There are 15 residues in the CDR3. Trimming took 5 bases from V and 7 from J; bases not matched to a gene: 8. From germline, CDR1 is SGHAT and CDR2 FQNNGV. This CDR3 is CASSASGGRQNIQYF. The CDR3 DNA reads TGTGCCAGCAGCGCTAGCGGGGGTCGACAGAACATTCAGTACTTC.

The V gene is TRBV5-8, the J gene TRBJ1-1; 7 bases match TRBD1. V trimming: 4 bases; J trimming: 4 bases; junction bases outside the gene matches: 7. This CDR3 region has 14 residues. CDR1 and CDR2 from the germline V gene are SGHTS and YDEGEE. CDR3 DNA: TGTGCCAGCAGCCCAAGGACAGGCGGCACTGAAGCTTTCTTT. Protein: CASSPRTGGTEAFF.

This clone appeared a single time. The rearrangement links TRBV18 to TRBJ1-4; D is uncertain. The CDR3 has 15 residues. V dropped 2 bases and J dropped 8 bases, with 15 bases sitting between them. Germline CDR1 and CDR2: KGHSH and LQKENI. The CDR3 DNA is TGTGCCAGCTCACCAGGGGAGGGTTTGCGCGAAAAACTGTTTTTT. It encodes CASSPGEGLREKLFF.

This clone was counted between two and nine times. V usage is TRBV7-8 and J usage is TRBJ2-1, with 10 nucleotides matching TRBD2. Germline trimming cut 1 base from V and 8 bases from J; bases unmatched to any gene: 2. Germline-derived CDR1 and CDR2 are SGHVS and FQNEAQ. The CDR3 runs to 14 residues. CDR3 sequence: CASSLVLAGDEQFF. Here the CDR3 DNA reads TGTGCCAGCAGCTTAGTGCTAGCGGGGGATGAGCAGTTCTTC.

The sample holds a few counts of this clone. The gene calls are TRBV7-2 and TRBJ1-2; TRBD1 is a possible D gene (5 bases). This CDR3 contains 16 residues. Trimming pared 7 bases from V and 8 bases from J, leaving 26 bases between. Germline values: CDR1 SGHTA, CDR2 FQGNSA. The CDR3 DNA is TGTGCCAGCATCCAGACCGCGGGACTCCGTAAGGAGGGCTACACCTTC. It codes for CASIQTAGLRKEGYTF.

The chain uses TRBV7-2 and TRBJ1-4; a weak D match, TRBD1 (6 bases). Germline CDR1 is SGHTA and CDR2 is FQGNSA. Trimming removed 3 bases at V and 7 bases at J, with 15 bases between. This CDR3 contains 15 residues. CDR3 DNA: TGTGCCAGCAGCTTCTCCCAGGGGTTCGGTGAAAAACTGTTTTTT. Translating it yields CASSFSQGFGEKLFF. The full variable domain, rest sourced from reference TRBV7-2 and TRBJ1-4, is GAGVSQSPSNKVTEKGKDVELRCDPISGHTALYWYRQSLGQGLEFLIYFQGNSAPDKSGLPSDRFSAERTGGSVSTLTIQRTQQEDSAVYLCASSFSQGFGEKLFFGSGTQLSVL.

CDR3 loop: CASSLAGQGTTGELFF. The CDR3 region has the DNA TGTGCCAGCAGCTTAGCAGGACAGGGGACCACCGGGGAGCTGTTTTTT. The chain has TRBV11-3 and TRBJ2-2, with 9 nucleotides matching TRBD1. Germline V gives CDR1 SGHNT, CDR2 YENEEA. Trimming at V came to 1 base and at J to 4 bases, leaving 4 bases not matched to a gene. This CDR3 comprises 16 residues.

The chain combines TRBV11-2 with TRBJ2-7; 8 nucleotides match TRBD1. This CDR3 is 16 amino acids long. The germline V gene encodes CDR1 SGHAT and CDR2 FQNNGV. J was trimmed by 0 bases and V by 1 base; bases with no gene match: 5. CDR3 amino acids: CASSLAGGHGSYEQYF. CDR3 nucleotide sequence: TGTGCCAGCAGCTTAGCAGGGGGCCACGGCTCCTACGAGCAGTACTTC.

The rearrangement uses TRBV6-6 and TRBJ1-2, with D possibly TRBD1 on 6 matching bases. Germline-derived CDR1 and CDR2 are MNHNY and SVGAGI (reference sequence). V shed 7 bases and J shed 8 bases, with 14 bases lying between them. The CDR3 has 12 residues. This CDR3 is CASNGQSRGYTF. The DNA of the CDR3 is TGTGCCAGCAACGGACAGAGTAGAGGCTACACCTTC.

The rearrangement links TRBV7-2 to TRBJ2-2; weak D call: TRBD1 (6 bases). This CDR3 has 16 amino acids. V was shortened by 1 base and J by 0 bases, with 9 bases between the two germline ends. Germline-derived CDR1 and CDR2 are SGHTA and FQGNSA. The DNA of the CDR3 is TGTGCCAGCAGCTTAGGGGGGCAGGCGAACACCGGGGAGCTGTTTTTT. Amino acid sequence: CASSLGGQANTGELFF.

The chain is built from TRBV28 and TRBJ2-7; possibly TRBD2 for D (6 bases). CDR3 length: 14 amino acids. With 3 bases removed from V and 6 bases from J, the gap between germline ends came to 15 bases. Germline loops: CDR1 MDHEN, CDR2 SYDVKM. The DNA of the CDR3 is TGTGCCAGCAGTTTTGGCGGGATTTTGGGCGAGCAGTACTTC. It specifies CASSFGGILGEQYF.

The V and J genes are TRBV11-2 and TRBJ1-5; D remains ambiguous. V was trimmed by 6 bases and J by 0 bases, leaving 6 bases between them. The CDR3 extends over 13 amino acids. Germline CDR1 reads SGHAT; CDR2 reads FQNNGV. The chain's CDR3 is CASRLGSNQPQHF. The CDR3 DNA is TGTGCCAGCAGACTAGGTAGCAATCAGCCCCAGCATTTT.

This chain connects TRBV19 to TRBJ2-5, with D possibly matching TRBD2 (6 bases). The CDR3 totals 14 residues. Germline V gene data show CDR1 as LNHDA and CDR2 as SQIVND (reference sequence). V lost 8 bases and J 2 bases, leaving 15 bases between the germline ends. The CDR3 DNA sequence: TGTGCCAGTGACCGAGGAGGGGCACAAGAGACCCAGTACTTC. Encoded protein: CASDRGGAQETQYF.

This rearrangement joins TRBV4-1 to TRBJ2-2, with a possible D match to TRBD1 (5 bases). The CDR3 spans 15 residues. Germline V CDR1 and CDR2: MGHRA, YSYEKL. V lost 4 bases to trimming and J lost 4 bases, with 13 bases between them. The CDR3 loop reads CASSPLGVITGELFF. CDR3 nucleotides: TGCGCCAGCAGCCCTCTAGGGGTTATCACCGGGGAGCTGTTTTTT.

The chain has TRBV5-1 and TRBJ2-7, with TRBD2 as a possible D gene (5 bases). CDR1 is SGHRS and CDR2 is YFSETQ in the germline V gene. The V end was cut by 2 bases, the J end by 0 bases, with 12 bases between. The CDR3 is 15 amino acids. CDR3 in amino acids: CASSFDYQTSYEQYF. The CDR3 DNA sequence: TGCGCCAGCAGCTTCGACTACCAAACCTCCTACGAGCAGTACTTC.

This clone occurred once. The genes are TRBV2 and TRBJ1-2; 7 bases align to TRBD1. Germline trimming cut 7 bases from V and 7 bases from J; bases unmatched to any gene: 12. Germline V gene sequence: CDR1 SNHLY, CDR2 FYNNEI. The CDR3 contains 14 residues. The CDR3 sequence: CASKTGSSGVGYTF. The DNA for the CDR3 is TGTGCCAGCAAGACAGGGAGTTCGGGCGTTGGCTACACCTTC.

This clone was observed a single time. The CDR3 region has the DNA TGTGCCAGCAGCGGGAGGGTTTTTGGGACCCAGTACTTC. Residues: CASSGRVFGTQYF. The chain joins TRBV28 to TRBJ2-5; 8 bases fit TRBD2. CDR3 length equals 13 residues. CDR1 is MDHEN and CDR2 is SYDVKM in the germline V gene. V trimming: 6 bases; J trimming: 7 bases; junction bases outside the gene matches: 7.

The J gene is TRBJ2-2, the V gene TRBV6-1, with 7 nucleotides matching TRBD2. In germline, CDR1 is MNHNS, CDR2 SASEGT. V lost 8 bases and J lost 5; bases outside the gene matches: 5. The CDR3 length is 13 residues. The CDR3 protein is CASWDYSTGELFF. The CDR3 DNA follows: TGTGCCAGCTGGGACTATTCTACCGGGGAGCTGTTTTTT.

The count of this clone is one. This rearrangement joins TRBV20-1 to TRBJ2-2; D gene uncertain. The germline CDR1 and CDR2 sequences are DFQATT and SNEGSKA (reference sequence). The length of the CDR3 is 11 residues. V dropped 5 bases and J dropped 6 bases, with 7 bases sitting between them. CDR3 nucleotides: TGCAGTGCTCGTCAGGCCGGGGAGCTGTTTTTT. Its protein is CSARQAGELFF.

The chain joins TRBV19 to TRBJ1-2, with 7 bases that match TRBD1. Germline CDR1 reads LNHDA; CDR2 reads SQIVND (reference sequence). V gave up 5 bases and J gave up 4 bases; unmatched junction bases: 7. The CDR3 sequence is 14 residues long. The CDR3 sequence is CASSPSDRAYGYTF. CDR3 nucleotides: TGTGCCAGTAGTCCAAGCGACAGGGCCTATGGCTACACCTTC.

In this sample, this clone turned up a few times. The CDR3 DNA reads as TGTGCCAGCAGCCCGCGAGGGGGGGCTTATGAGCAGTTCTTC. Its translation: CASSPRGGAYEQFF. The V call is TRBV7-8, the J call TRBJ2-1, with D perhaps TRBD2 (7 bases). This CDR3 contains 14 residues. Trimming shortened V by 5 bases and J by 8 bases, and 16 bases separated the two germline ends. Germline CDR1 is SGHVS and CDR2 is FQNEAQ.